The 22 T cell receptor beta chains in this list originate from one sample, sequenced in a study of long-term antiretroviral therapy in people with HIV. immunoSEQ v3.0 was run at survey level. Using immunoSEQ multiplex PCR, the repertoire was profiled, and TCRdb retains in-frame clones only, with some absent. The table records about 27,000 clones, less than 85% of them present only once. The sequencing used unsorted PBMCs, collected 2.3 years after starting antiretroviral therapy. These receptors came from a middle-aged man with HIV.

The rearrangement joins TRBV7-9 to TRBJ2-5, with D perhaps matching TRBD1 or TRBD2 (5 bases each). V lost 0 bases to trimming and J lost 11 bases, with 13 bases between them. The germline gives CDR1 SEHNR, CDR2 FQNEAQ (reference sequence). There are 13 residues in the CDR3. CDR3 amino acids: CASSLASVGEQYF. The CDR3 nucleotides read TGTGCCAGCAGCTTAGCGTCCGTGGGGGAGCAGTACTTC.

V usage is TRBV23-1 and J usage is TRBJ1-1; TRBD1 is a possible D gene (5 bases). TRBV23-1 belongs to the ORF category, with a function that is uncertain. This CDR3 is built from 14 residues. Trimming took off 0 bases at V and 1 base at J, with 6 bases between the two ends. The CDR3: CASSQSQGNTEAFF. The CDR3 coding sequence is TGCGCCAGCAGTCAATCCCAGGGGAACACTGAAGCTTTCTTT.

DNA for the CDR3: TGTGCCAGCAGTGAACTAGCGGGGGGGCCAGATACGCAGTATTTT. Amino acids: CASSELAGGPDTQYF. The chain uses TRBV6-1 and TRBJ2-3; 12 nucleotides align to TRBD2. The CDR3 loop spans 15 amino acids. The germline CDR1 and CDR2 sequences are MNHNS and SASEGT. V lost 2 bases to trimming and J lost 4 bases; unmatched junction nucleotides: 1.

This chain links TRBV28 with TRBJ2-1; 7 positions match TRBD2. Germline CDR1 is MDHEN and CDR2 is SYDVKM. The CDR3 is 18 amino acids. V was clipped by 3 bases and J by 0 bases; unmatched bases: 11. The CDR3 nucleotides are TGTGCCAGCAGTTTTTGGCCCCGAACGGGAGGCTCCTACAATGAGCAGTTCTTC. It codes for CASSFWPRTGGSYNEQFF.

The CDR3 coding sequence is TGTGCCAGCAGCTGGGGACTAGCGGGAGGAAGGGAGACCCAGTACTTC. It yields the protein CASSWGLAGGRETQYF. The chain has TRBV5-6 and TRBJ2-5; TRBD2 matches 15 bases. The trim removed 3 bases at V and 5 bases at J, leaving 5 bases unmatched. CDR3 length: 16 amino acids. Germline V gene sequence: CDR1 SGHDT, CDR2 YYEEEE.

CDR3 sequence reads: CASSLAPNRGNEQFF. The DNA of the CDR3 is TGTGCCAGCAGCTTAGCCCCAAACAGGGGGAATGAGCAGTTCTTC. The V gene is TRBV11-2, the J gene TRBJ2-1; 8 bases align to TRBD1. The ends lost 1 base at V and 7 bases at J; junction bases unmatched: 6. The length of the CDR3 is 15 residues. Germline CDR1 SGHAT, CDR2 FQNNGV.

The J gene is TRBJ1-1, the V gene TRBV6-1, with unresolved D. CDR3 length: 17 residues. The germline gives CDR1 MNHNS, CDR2 SASEGT. The germline V and J ends were trimmed by 1 base and 3 bases, with 18 bases remaining between them. DNA for the CDR3: TGTGCCAGCAGTGAAGGTGGATACACGGGTTGGGACACTGAAGCTTTCTTT. Its protein is CASSEGGYTGWDTEAFF.

The J gene is TRBJ2-7, the V gene TRBV5-1; D call uncertain. Trimming cost V 4 bases and J 1 base, with 6 bases left between them. The CDR3 spans 12 residues. Looked up from germline, CDR1 is SGHRS and CDR2 is YFSETQ. CDR3 sequence reads: CASSQDSYEQYF. CDR3 coding DNA: TGCGCCAGCAGCCAAGATTCCTACGAGCAGTACTTC.

The chain uses TRBV6-5 and TRBJ1-2; 7 nucleotides agree with TRBD1. CDR3 size: 13 residues. Trimming cost V 2 bases and J 7 bases; bases outside gene matches: 4. Germline V gene data show CDR1 as MNHEY and CDR2 as SVGAGI. The CDR3 reads CASSYATGSGYTF. CDR3 DNA sequence: TGTGCCAGCAGTTACGCGACAGGGAGTGGCTACACCTTC.

The gene calls are TRBV5-6 and TRBJ2-3; D call uncertain. The CDR3 consists of 18 residues. V was pared by 0 bases and J by 5 bases, with 22 bases between. Per germline, CDR1 SGHDT and CDR2 YYEEEE. The CDR3 DNA follows: TGTGCCAGCAGCTTGGCTTCGAGCTTTTTAGCATTGGGAGATACGCAGTATTTT. Its protein is CASSLASSFLALGDTQYF.

CDR3: CASPTRDGAFF. CDR3 DNA sequence: TGTGCCAGCCCTACCAGGGACGGTGCTTTCTTT. J is TRBJ1-1 and V is TRBV2, with D possibly TRBD1 on 5 matching bases. The CDR3 sequence is 11 residues long. Germline CDR1 SNHLY, CDR2 FYNNEI. V gave up 8 bases and J gave up 11 bases, with 15 bases separating them.

This rearrangement joins TRBV27 to TRBJ2-7, with D possibly being TRBD1 (5 bases). There are 14 residues in the CDR3. The germline V and J ends were trimmed by 5 bases and 0 bases, with 11 bases remaining between them. Germline V gives CDR1 MNHEY, CDR2 SMNVEV (reference sequence). Written as DNA, the CDR3 is TGTGCCAGCAGTGACAGCTTACTCTCCTACGAGCAGTACTTC. Its translation is CASSDSLLSYEQYF.

The rearrangement links TRBV10-3 to TRBJ1-5; D is possibly TRBD1 (5 bases). This CDR3 contains 16 residues. Germline V gene sequence: CDR1 ENHRY, CDR2 SYGVKD. The ends were cut back, 3 bases at V and 5 bases at J, with 17 bases in the middle. DNA for the CDR3: TGTGCCATCAGTGATCAGTGGGACCCGGGGGATCAGCCCCAGCATTTT. Translation gives CAISDQWDPGDQPQHF.

V gene TRBV6-1 combines with J gene TRBJ2-1, with D possibly being TRBD2 (6 bases). CDR3 length equals 15 residues. Germline-derived CDR1 and CDR2 are MNHNS and SASEGT. Trimming cost V 5 bases and J 7 bases, with 18 bases left between them. CDR3 in amino acids: CASSTRDWGVNEQFF. The CDR3 DNA reads as TGTGCCAGCAGTACCCGGGACTGGGGGGTTAATGAGCAGTTCTTC.

This chain connects TRBV5-1 to TRBJ2-1; a possible D gene is TRBD2 (5 bases). This CDR3 has 20 amino acids. The V end was cut by 4 bases, the J end by 0 bases, with 26 bases between. Germline values: CDR1 SGHRS, CDR2 YFSETQ. CDR3 loop: CASSPVPGPGKPSSYNEQFF. CDR3 nucleotide sequence: TGCGCCAGCAGCCCCGTACCTGGTCCGGGGAAACCGAGCTCCTACAATGAGCAGTTCTTC.

The V gene is TRBV2, the J gene TRBJ2-7, with TRBD1 matching over 7 bases. Germline lookup yields CDR1 SNHLY and CDR2 FYNNEI. This CDR3 contains 16 residues. With V trimmed by 10 bases and J by 3 bases, 18 bases remained unmatched. CDR3 amino acids: CANSSLYAGGGYEQYF. CDR3 coding DNA: TGTGCCAACAGCTCCCTCTATGCAGGGGGTGGCTACGAGCAGTACTTC.

The chain combines TRBV6-1 with TRBJ1-4, with a tentative D call TRBD1 (5 bases). Germline CDR1 reads MNHNS; CDR2 reads SASEGT. Trimming stripped 8 bases from V and 2 bases from J, with 18 bases between. This CDR3 has 16 amino acids. This chain's CDR3 is CASRAPTGGTNEKLFF. The CDR3, as DNA: TGTGCCAGCCGTGCCCCAACGGGGGGGACTAATGAAAAACTGTTTTTT.

The chain has TRBV5-1 and TRBJ2-7, with 7 nucleotides matching TRBD2. This CDR3 region has 15 residues. After removal of 4 bases from V and 6 bases from J, the junction contained 13 bases not matched to a gene. Germline V gene lookup returns CDR1 SGHRS and CDR2 YFSETQ. This CDR3 is CASSGGARESPEQYF. CDR3 in DNA: TGCGCCAGCAGCGGCGGGGCGCGGGAGAGTCCCGAGCAGTACTTC.

The chain couples TRBV19 to TRBJ1-5, with TRBD1 matching 9 bases. The CDR3 sequence is 15 residues long. The V and J ends lost 6 bases and 8 bases, in that order; junction bases with no gene match: 11. Per germline, CDR1 LNHDA and CDR2 SQIVND (reference sequence). As DNA, the CDR3 is TGTGCCAGTAGATCGGACAGGGGCCGGGGGGAGCCCCAGCATTTT. Protein product: CASRSDRGRGEPQHF.

This chain's CDR3 is CASSLQGGSYTF. Written as DNA, the CDR3 is TGTGCCAGCAGCTTGCAGGGAGGGAGCTACACCTTC. V usage is TRBV5-5 and J usage is TRBJ1-2, with D possibly matching TRBD1 (5 bases). Germline V gene sequence: CDR1 SGHKS, CDR2 YYEKEE (reference sequence). CDR3 length: 12 amino acids. Trimming stripped 1 base from V and 9 bases from J, with 10 bases between. Variable domain in full (rest from reference TRBV5-5 and TRBJ1-2): DAGVTQSPTHLIKTRGQQVTLRCSPISGHKSVSWYQQVLGQGPQFIFQYYEKEERGRGNFPDRFSARQFPNYSSELNVNALLLGDSALYLCASSLQGGSYTFGSGTRLTVV.

This chain connects TRBV5-1 to TRBJ2-5; D not certain. V dropped 0 bases and J dropped 4 bases, with 4 bases sitting between them. Germline assignment: CDR1 SGHRS and CDR2 YFSETQ. CDR3 length: 12 residues. CDR3 nucleotide sequence: TGCGCCAGCAGCTTGGTAGGAGAGACCCAGTACTTC. Translated: CASSLVGETQYF. The full variable domain, in which reference TRBV5-1 and TRBJ2-5 provide the parts outside the CDR3, is KAGVTQTPRYLIKTRGQQVTLSCSPISGHRSVSWYQQTPGQGLQFLFEYFSETQRNKGNFPGRFSGRQFSNSRSEMNVSTLELGDSALYLCASSLVGETQYFGPGTRLLVL.

The chain has TRBV19 and TRBJ2-7, with 8 bases matching TRBD2. Germline V gene sequence: CDR1 LNHDA, CDR2 SQIVND (reference sequence). The CDR3 is 15 amino acids. Trimming took 9 bases from V and 1 from J; bases not matched to a gene: 11. In nucleotides, the CDR3 is TGTGCCAGCCTTAACCCTAGCGGGCCGTCCTACGAGCAGTACTTC. It codes for CASLNPSGPSYEQYF.